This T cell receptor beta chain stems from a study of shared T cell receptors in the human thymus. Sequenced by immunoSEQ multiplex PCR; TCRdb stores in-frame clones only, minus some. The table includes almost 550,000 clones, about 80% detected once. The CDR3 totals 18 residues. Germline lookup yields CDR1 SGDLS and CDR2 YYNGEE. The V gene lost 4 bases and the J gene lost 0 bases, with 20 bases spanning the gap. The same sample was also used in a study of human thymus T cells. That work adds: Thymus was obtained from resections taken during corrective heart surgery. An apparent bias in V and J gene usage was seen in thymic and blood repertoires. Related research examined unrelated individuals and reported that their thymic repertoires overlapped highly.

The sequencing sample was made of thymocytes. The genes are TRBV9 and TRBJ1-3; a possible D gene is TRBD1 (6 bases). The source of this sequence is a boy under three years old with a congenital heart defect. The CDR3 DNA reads TGTGCCAGCAGCCCAGTGAGGGGGAAATCTTTCTCTGGAAACACCATATATTTT. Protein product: CASSPVRGKSFSGNTIYF. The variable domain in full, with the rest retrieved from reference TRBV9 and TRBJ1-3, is DSGVTQTPKHLITATGQRVTLRCSPRSGDLSVYWYQQSLDQGLQFLIQYYNGEERAKGNILERFSAQQFPDLHSELNLSSLELGDSALYFCASSPVRGKSFSGNTIYFGEGSWLTVV.